The 31 T cell receptor beta chains below come from one sample, sequenced in a study of blood T cell repertoires in COVID-19. Sequencing was performed with immunoSEQ multiplex PCR; in TCRdb, only in-frame clones are kept and a portion is missing. The table lists approximately 150,000 clones, 76% of them singletons, with roughly 4.3% in the top ten. Sequences were obtained from peripheral blood. The origin of the receptors is a man in his sixties with acute or convalescent COVID-19.

The chain is built from TRBV10-3 and TRBJ1-1; 7 bases align to TRBD1. The CDR3 has 13 residues. J lost 5 bases, V lost 5 bases, and 5 bases had no gene match. Germline V gene lookup returns CDR1 ENHRY and CDR2 SYGVKD. CDR3 in amino acids: CAISPQGGTEAFF. As DNA, the CDR3 is TGTGCCATCAGTCCCCAGGGGGGAACTGAAGCTTTCTTT.

This CDR3 is CASSTQLQGAGDTQYF. The CDR3 bases are TGTGCCAGCAGCACACAACTACAGGGGGCAGGCGATACGCAGTATTTT. V usage is TRBV5-4 and J usage is TRBJ2-3; 9 bases line up with TRBD1. The CDR3 has 16 residues. With 4 bases clipped from V and 6 bases from J, the junction kept 12 bases outside the gene matches. Per the germline V gene, CDR1 is SGHNT and CDR2 is YYREEE (reference sequence).

The rearrangement joins TRBV6-5 to TRBJ2-6; tentatively, D is TRBD1 (6 bases). Germline assignment: CDR1 MNHEY and CDR2 SVGAGI. This CDR3 comprises 13 residues. Trimming stripped 5 bases from V and 11 bases from J, with 13 bases between. The CDR3 DNA follows: TGTGCCAGCAGTCCGGGACAAGCTTACGTCCTGACTTTC. Translation: CASSPGQAYVLTF.

CDR3 nucleotides: TGTGCCAGCAGTTACTCGATCGGACTAATTTACGAGCAGTACTTC. Translating it yields CASSYSIGLIYEQYF. J is TRBJ2-7 and V is TRBV6-5; perhaps TRBD2 as D (6 bases). Germline V gene lookup returns CDR1 MNHEY and CDR2 SVGAGI. The CDR3 sequence is 15 residues long. V gave up 0 bases and J gave up 4 bases, with 13 bases separating them.

The rearrangement uses TRBV28 and TRBJ2-5, with TRBD1 matching over 7 bases. V lost 8 bases, J lost 4 bases, and 7 bases stayed unmatched. CDR1 and CDR2 (germline): MDHEN, SYDVKM. The CDR3 covers 13 residues. This CDR3 is CASLKGAGETQYF. As DNA, the CDR3 is TGTGCCAGCTTGAAGGGGGCAGGAGAGACCCAGTACTTC.

The V gene is TRBV2, the J gene TRBJ1-6; D is unresolved. CDR1 is SNHLY, CDR2 FYNNEI, per germline. V shed 2 bases and J shed 8 bases, with 13 bases lying between them. The CDR3 is 15 amino acids. The CDR3 sequence: CASSESAGRDSPLHF. The CDR3 DNA is TGTGCCAGCAGTGAATCGGCCGGGAGGGATTCACCCCTCCACTTT. The full variable domain, with the rest looked up from reference TRBV2 and TRBJ1-6, is EPEVTQTPSHQVTQMGQEVILRCVPISNHLYFYWYRQILGQKVEFLVSFYNNEISEKSEIFDDQFSVERPDGSNFTLKIRSTKLEDSAMYFCASSESAGRDSPLHFGNGTRLTVT.

V gene TRBV4-2 combines with J gene TRBJ2-2, with TRBD2 matching 7 bases. The V segment lost 1 base and the J segment 1 base; nucleotides outside the gene matches: 0. CDR3 length: 15 residues. The germline V gene has CDR1 LGHNA and CDR2 YNFKEQ. The CDR3 is CASSQGGGNTGELFF. The CDR3 coding sequence is TGTGCCAGCAGCCAAGGCGGGGGGAACACCGGGGAGCTGTTTTTT.

CDR3 bases: TGTGCCAGCAGCCTTGGGGGGTCGGCCTACAATGAGCAGTTCTTC. It specifies CASSLGGSAYNEQFF. The chain links TRBV7-3 to TRBJ2-1; possibly TRBD2 for D (6 bases). This CDR3 has 15 amino acids. The V end lost 5 bases, the J end lost 2 bases, and 13 bases lay between the germline ends. The V gene's germline CDR1 is SGHTA and CDR2 FQGTGA.

This chain uses TRBV5-1 with TRBJ2-5, with a tentative D call TRBD1 (7 bases). The CDR3 has 12 amino acids. Trimming took off 4 bases at V and 7 bases at J, with 11 bases between the two ends. Germline CDR1 reads SGHRS; CDR2 reads YFSETQ. CDR3 sequence: CASSAQGGTQYF. CDR3 coding DNA: TGCGCCAGCAGCGCCCAGGGGGGGACCCAGTACTTC.

The chain is built from TRBV6-6 and TRBJ2-1, with 7 bases identical to TRBD1. This CDR3 region has 13 residues. CDR1 is MNHNY and CDR2 is SVGAGI in the germline V gene (reference sequence). The ends lost 6 bases at V and 9 bases at J; junction bases unmatched: 8. The CDR3 nucleotides are TGTGCCAGCAGCCCGACAGGGTTGAGTGAGCAGTTCTTC. The encoded protein is CASSPTGLSEQFF.

The CDR3 protein is CASSDQASYNSPLHF. The CDR3 DNA sequence: TGCGCCAGCAGCGATCAAGCCTCCTATAATTCACCCCTCCACTTT. This chain links TRBV4-1 with TRBJ1-6; D not certain. CDR1 and CDR2 from the germline V gene are MGHRA and YSYEKL. V was trimmed by 5 bases and J by 0 bases, leaving 8 bases between them. CDR3 size: 15 residues.

The chain joins TRBV27 to TRBJ2-7, with 9 bases identical to TRBD1. This CDR3 spans 15 amino acids. The V and J ends lost 5 bases and 2 bases, in that order; junction bases with no gene match: 7. Germline CDR1 reads MNHEY; CDR2 reads SMNVEV (reference sequence). DNA of the CDR3: TGTGCCAGCAGTCCGTTTGACAGGGGGACCTACGAGCAGTACTTC. This translates into CASSPFDRGTYEQYF.

The rearrangement uses TRBV5-1 and TRBJ2-5; 7 bases fit TRBD2. The CDR3 length is 17 residues. Germline V gives CDR1 SGHRS, CDR2 YFSETQ. The ends lost 1 base at V and 5 bases at J; junction bases unmatched: 14. CDR3 residues: CASSLNLASGSYETQYF. In nucleotides, the CDR3 is TGCGCCAGCAGCTTGAATCTTGCTAGCGGCTCCTATGAGACCCAGTACTTC.

The rearrangement uses TRBV6-2 or TRBV6-3 and TRBJ1-2, with D perhaps matching TRBD1 (5 bases). This CDR3 has 13 amino acids. The V gene's germline CDR1 is MNHEY and CDR2 SVGEGT. Trimming removed 6 bases at V and 5 bases at J, with 13 bases between. CDR3 nucleotide sequence: TGTGCCAGCAGCTTCAGGGTTAGATATGGCTACACCTTC. It is translated as CASSFRVRYGYTF.

This chain connects TRBV11-2 to TRBJ2-7; 8 bases fit TRBD2. CDR1 and CDR2 from the germline V gene are SGHAT and FQNNGV. Trimming at V came to 6 bases and at J to 4 bases, leaving 11 bases not matched to a gene. This CDR3 is built from 15 residues. The CDR3 spells CASRRTAGGVYEQYF. DNA for the CDR3: TGTGCCAGCAGACGAACGGCGGGAGGTGTGTACGAGCAGTACTTC.

This rearrangement joins TRBV9 to TRBJ2-5, with a weak D call TRBD1 (6 bases). Trimming removed 3 bases at V and 3 bases at J, with 9 bases between. Germline CDR1 reads SGDLS; CDR2 reads YYNGEE. The CDR3 runs to 13 residues. The CDR3 DNA follows: TGTGCCAGCAGCGGTAACAGGGAAGAGACCCAGTACTTC. This sequence encodes CASSGNREETQYF.

The chain employs TRBV25-1 and TRBJ2-7, with D maybe TRBD2 (5 bases). The CDR3 length is 14 residues. Germline assignment: CDR1 MGHDK and CDR2 SYGVNS. Trimming left V 4 bases short and J 2 bases short, with 12 bases between. The CDR3 loop is CASSVGGGAYEQYF. The CDR3 DNA reads TGTGCCAGCAGTGTAGGCGGAGGAGCCTACGAGCAGTACTTC.

The CDR3 nucleotides are TGTGCCAGTAGTATAGATGTCGGGGTCGGGTCACCCCTCCACTTT. Amino acids: CASSIDVGVGSPLHF. The rearrangement links TRBV19 to TRBJ1-6; D not resolved. The germline V gene encodes CDR1 LNHDA and CDR2 SQIVND (reference sequence). Trimming left V 0 bases short and J 10 bases short, with 13 bases between. There are 15 residues in the CDR3.

This clone was seen only once. The chain is built from TRBV10-3 and TRBJ2-3; D may be TRBD1 (5 bases). V lost 7 bases and J lost 3, with 8 bases in between. Germline CDR1 reads ENHRY; CDR2 reads SYGVKD. The CDR3 extends over 12 amino acids. This chain's CDR3 is CAIKQGTDTQYF. The CDR3 region has the DNA TGTGCCATCAAGCAGGGAACAGATACGCAGTATTTT.

The chain recombines TRBV6-5 with TRBJ2-7, with 12 bases matching TRBD1. V gave up 0 bases and J gave up 5 bases; unmatched junction bases: 2. CDR1 and CDR2 (germline): MNHEY, SVGAGI. This CDR3 comprises 15 residues. The CDR3 reads CASSYSGQGAHEQYF. DNA for the CDR3: TGTGCCAGCAGTTACTCGGGACAGGGGGCCCACGAGCAGTACTTC.

As concerns this clone: Other DNA sequences of this sample code for an identical CDR3. The chain has TRBV7-2 and TRBJ2-3; 15 nucleotides agree with TRBD2. The ends lost 6 bases at V and 6 bases at J; junction bases unmatched: 7. Germline V gives CDR1 SGHTA, CDR2 FQGNSA. This CDR3 region has 16 residues. CDR3: CASSSGLAGGVDTQYF. The CDR3 DNA sequence: TGTGCCAGCAGTTCCGGACTAGCGGGAGGGGTGGATACGCAGTATTTT.

This clone was counted a single time. The rearrangement links TRBV28 to TRBJ2-5; 14 nucleotides line up with TRBD2. The CDR3 length is 16 residues. Germline CDR1 reads MDHEN; CDR2 reads SYDVKM. With V trimmed by 4 bases and J by 5 bases, 6 bases remained unmatched. This CDR3 reads CASSSRTSGRRETQYF. The CDR3 DNA reads TGTGCCAGCAGTTCTCGGACTAGCGGGAGGCGGGAGACCCAGTACTTC.

This chain uses TRBV19 with TRBJ2-1; 11 bases match TRBD2. Trimming at V came to 3 bases and at J to 6 bases, leaving 7 bases not matched to a gene. CDR1 LNHDA and CDR2 SQIVND come from the germline V gene (reference sequence). The CDR3 spans 16 residues. CDR3: CASSISLAGGLNEQFF. The CDR3 DNA is TGTGCCAGTAGTATCTCCCTAGCGGGAGGTCTCAATGAGCAGTTCTTC. Full variable domain (outside the CDR3, taken from reference TRBV19 and TRBJ2-1): DGGITQSPKYLFRKEGQNVTLSCEQNLNHDAMYWYRQDPGQGLRLIYYSQIVNDFQKGDIAEGYSVSREKKESFPLTVTSAQKNPTAFYLCASSISLAGGLNEQFFGPGTRLTVL.

V is TRBV9 and J is TRBJ1-2, with 7 positions matching TRBD1. This CDR3 is built from 16 residues. The germline gives CDR1 SGDLS, CDR2 YYNGEE. V shed 0 bases and J 2 bases; nucleotides not matched to a gene: 7. The CDR3, as DNA: TGTGCCAGCAGCGTAGGAGGGACAGCATCAAACTATGGCTACACCTTC. It specifies CASSVGGTASNYGYTF.

This clone was found many times. The J gene is TRBJ1-1, the V gene TRBV28; 7 positions match TRBD1. V trimming: 2 bases; J trimming: 5 bases; junction bases outside the gene matches: 8. CDR3 size: 15 residues. The V gene's germline CDR1 is MDHEN and CDR2 SYDVKM. The CDR3 loop reads CASSLTGAGRTEAFF. In nucleotides, the CDR3 is TGTGCCAGCAGTTTAACAGGGGCCGGAAGGACTGAAGCTTTCTTT.

The genes are TRBV6-5 and TRBJ2-7, with D possibly being TRBD2 (7 bases). Germline CDR1 and CDR2: MNHEY and SVGAGI. This CDR3 is 14 amino acids long. The germline V and J ends were trimmed by 8 bases and 0 bases, with 14 bases remaining between them. The DNA of the CDR3 is TGTGCCAGCCAGGGGCTAGCGGCCTCCTACGAGCAGTACTTC. Amino acid sequence: CASQGLAASYEQYF.

The genes are TRBV12-3 or TRBV12-4 and TRBJ2-1; D gene uncertain. Between the trimmed V and J ends, which lost 9 bases and 0 bases, there was a span of 6 bases. This CDR3 region has 12 residues. In nucleotides, the CDR3 is TGTGCCAGTTTCAGCTCCTACAATGAGCAGTTCTTC. The encoded protein is CASFSSYNEQFF.

The chain has TRBV28 and TRBJ2-3; possibly TRBD2 for D (5 bases). The V and J ends lost 0 bases and 3 bases respectively, with 13 bases between them. Per germline, CDR1 MDHEN and CDR2 SYDVKM. This CDR3 spans 16 amino acids. Here the CDR3 DNA reads TGTGCCAGCAGTTTATGGGGCGACTCGGGGACAGATACGCAGTATTTT. Translated, it gives CASSLWGDSGTDTQYF.

The genes are TRBV4-1 and TRBJ2-1; TRBD2 matches 10 bases. Losses at the gene ends were 6 bases for V and 12 bases for J; bases not matched to a gene: 5. From germline, CDR1 is MGHRA and CDR2 YSYEKL. The CDR3 has 12 amino acids. The CDR3, as DNA: TGCGCCAGCAGTCCATTAGCGGGAGGGCAGTTCTTC. Translation: CASSPLAGGQFF.

J is TRBJ2-1 and V is TRBV7-3; 11 bases fit TRBD2. J gave up 6 bases and V 0 bases, and 7 bases lay outside the gene matches. The CDR3 loop spans 17 amino acids. Germline V CDR1 and CDR2: SGHTA, FQGTGA. The CDR3: CASSLTGLAGGPNEQFF. The CDR3 DNA is TGTGCCAGCAGCTTAACTGGTCTAGCGGGAGGTCCCAATGAGCAGTTCTTC.

The DNA of the CDR3 is TGCGCCAGCAAAGAGGGAGAGGCCGGGGAGCTGTTTTTT. It encodes CASKEGEAGELFF. V usage is TRBV5-1 and J usage is TRBJ2-2; perhaps TRBD2 as D (5 bases). Per the germline V gene, CDR1 is SGHRS and CDR2 is YFSETQ. The CDR3 is 13 amino acids. The V end lost 6 bases, the J end lost 6 bases, and 12 bases lay between the germline ends.